The T cell receptor beta chain described here comes from a study of OX40 agonist ivuxolimab in advanced cancers. In the study overall: Administration of intravenous ivuxolimab to patients occurred every 2 weeks at 0.01 to 10 mg/kg.

In its sample, this clone was seen once. The target antigen is unknown. The CDR3 extends over 12 amino acids. Germline CDR1 reads ENHRY; CDR2 reads SYGVKD. V was shortened by 2 bases and J by 2 bases, with 3 bases between the two germline ends. Points from the study as a whole: What antigens the expanded peripheral T cells recognized was never established. Low normalized T-cell clonal expansion was also seen in some nonresponders.

Only in-frame clones appear in the TCRdb table, and some are missing; sequencing was by immunoSEQ multiplex PCR. This sample yields 40,000 to 60,000 clones, of which 88% are seen a single time; 3.6% belongs to the top ten. The sample was CD4+ or CD8+ T cells sorted from blood, taken in a trial of the OX40 agonist ivuxolimab. The receptor comes from an adult with an advanced solid tumor such as melanoma, head and neck, liver or kidney cancer. The chain uses TRBV10-3 and TRBJ2-5; D gene uncertain. The CDR3 region is CAISEAQETQYF. As DNA, the CDR3 is TGTGCCATCAGTGAGGCTCAAGAGACCCAGTACTTC.